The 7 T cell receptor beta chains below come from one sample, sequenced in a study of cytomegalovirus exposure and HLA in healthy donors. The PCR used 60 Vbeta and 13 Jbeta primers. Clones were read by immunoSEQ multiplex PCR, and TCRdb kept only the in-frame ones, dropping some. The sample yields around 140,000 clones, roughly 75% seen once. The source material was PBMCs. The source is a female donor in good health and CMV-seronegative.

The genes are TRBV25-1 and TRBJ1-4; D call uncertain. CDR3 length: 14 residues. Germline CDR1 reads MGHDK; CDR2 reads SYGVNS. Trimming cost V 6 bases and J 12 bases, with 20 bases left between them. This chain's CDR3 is CASSAHDIGGELFF. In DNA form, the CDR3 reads TGTGCCAGCAGCGCCCATGACATCGGCGGGGAACTGTTTTTT.

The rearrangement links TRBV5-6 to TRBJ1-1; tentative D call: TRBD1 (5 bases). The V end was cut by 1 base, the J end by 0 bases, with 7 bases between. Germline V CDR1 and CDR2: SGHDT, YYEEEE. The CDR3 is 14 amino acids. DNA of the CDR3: TGTGCCAGCAGCTTGAGGGGATTGAACACTGAAGCTTTCTTT. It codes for CASSLRGLNTEAFF.

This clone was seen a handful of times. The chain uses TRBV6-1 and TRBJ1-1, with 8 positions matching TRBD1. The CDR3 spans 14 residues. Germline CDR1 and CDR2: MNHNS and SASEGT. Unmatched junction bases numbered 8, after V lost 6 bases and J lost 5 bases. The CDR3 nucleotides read TGTGCCAGCAGCCAGGGGGCGTTGGGAACTGAAGCTTTCTTT. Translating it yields CASSQGALGTEAFF.

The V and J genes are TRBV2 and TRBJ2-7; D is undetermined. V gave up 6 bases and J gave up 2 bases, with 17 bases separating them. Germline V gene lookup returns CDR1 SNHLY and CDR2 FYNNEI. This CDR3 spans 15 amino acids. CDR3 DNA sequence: TGTGCCAGCAGCCCTCACAGTTCCGTCGCCTACGAGCAGTACTTC. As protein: CASSPHSSVAYEQYF.

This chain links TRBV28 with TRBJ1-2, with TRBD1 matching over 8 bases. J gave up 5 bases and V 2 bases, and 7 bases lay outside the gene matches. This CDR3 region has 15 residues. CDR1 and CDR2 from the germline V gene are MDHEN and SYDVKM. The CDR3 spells CASSLATGGRYGYTF. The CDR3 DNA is TGTGCCAGCAGTTTAGCAACAGGGGGGAGGTATGGCTACACCTTC.

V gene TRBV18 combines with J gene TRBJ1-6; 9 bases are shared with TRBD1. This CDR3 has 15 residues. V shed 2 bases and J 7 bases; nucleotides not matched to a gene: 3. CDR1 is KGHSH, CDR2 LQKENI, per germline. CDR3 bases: TGTGCCAGCTCACCAAAGACAGGGGGAAATTCACCCCTCCACTTT. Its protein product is CASSPKTGGNSPLHF.

In nucleotides, the CDR3 is TGTGCCAGCAGCCGGACAGGAGGAAGGAACACTGAAGCTTTCTTT. It translates to CASSRTGGRNTEAFF. The chain uses TRBV7-8 and TRBJ1-1, with 7 nucleotides matching TRBD1. The germline V gene has CDR1 SGHVS and CDR2 FQNEAQ. V was clipped by 5 bases and J by 1 base; unmatched bases: 7. The CDR3 covers 15 residues.